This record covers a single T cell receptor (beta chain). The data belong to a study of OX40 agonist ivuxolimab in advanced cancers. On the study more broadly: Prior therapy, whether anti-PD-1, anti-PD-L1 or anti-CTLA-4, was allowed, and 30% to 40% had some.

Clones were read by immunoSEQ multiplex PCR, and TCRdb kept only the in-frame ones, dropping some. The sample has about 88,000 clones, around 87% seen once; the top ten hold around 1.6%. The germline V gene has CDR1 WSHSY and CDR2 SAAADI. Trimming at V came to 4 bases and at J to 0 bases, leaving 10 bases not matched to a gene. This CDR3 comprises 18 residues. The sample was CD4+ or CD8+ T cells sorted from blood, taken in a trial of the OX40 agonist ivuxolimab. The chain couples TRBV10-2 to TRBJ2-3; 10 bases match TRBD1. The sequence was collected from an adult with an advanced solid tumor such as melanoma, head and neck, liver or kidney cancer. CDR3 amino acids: CASSVGTGDYQSTDTQYF. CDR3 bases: TGCGCCAGCAGTGTCGGGACAGGGGACTACCAGAGCACAGATACGCAGTATTTT.